The 12 T cell receptor beta chains presented below share a single source sample, sequenced in a study of Ad26.COV2.S vaccination and SARS-CoV-2 variants. The assay was immunoSEQ multiplex PCR, and TCRdb's table has in-frame clones only and misses some. The sample yields 350,000 to 450,000 clones, more than 75% seen once. The treatment is: 15 to 20 received Ad26.COV2.S at low or high dose, single or two shots; about 5 received placebo; per-sample allocation not given. All samples were drawn on day 63, counting from the first vaccine or placebo injection. Sequences were derived from peripheral blood, sampled in a trial of Ad26.COV2.S vaccine versus placebo. These TCRs come from a person between 18 and 60 years old who received the Ad26.COV2.S COVID-19 vaccine or a placebo.

V usage is TRBV3-1 (or the pseudogene TRBV3-2) and J usage is TRBJ2-2; D perhaps matches TRBD2 (5 bases). Germline CDR1 is LGHDT and CDR2 is YNNKEL (reference sequence). The CDR3 consists of 16 residues. V gave up 4 bases and J gave up 3 bases, with 15 bases separating them. The CDR3 sequence is CASSPDRTSYTGELFF. The CDR3 DNA follows: TGTGCCAGCAGCCCCGACCGGACTTCTTACACCGGGGAGCTGTTTTTT.

In its sample, this clone was seen a few times. The chain links TRBV7-9 to TRBJ1-5, with D tentatively TRBD1 (5 bases). In germline, CDR1 is SEHNR, CDR2 FQNEAQ (reference sequence). The V gene lost 5 bases and the J gene lost 1 base, with 15 bases spanning the gap. The CDR3 has 16 amino acids. In DNA form, the CDR3 reads TGTGCCAGCAGCCGAGGAGCCCGGGACAGCAATCAGCCCCAGCATTTT. Translating it yields CASSRGARDSNQPQHF.

The chain carries TRBV24-1 and TRBJ2-1; possible D gene TRBD2, 5 bases. This CDR3 is 16 amino acids long. Germline V CDR1 and CDR2: KGHDR, SFDVKD. The germline V and J ends were trimmed by 4 bases and 9 bases, with 21 bases remaining between them. The CDR3 DNA reads TGTGCCACCAGTGAGACGTCGGGAATCAGAAGCGGTGAGCAGTTCTTC. Translation: CATSETSGIRSGEQFF.

The gene calls are TRBV9 and TRBJ2-2; perhaps TRBD2 as D (6 bases). The CDR3 covers 15 residues. The V end lost 1 base, the J end lost 5 bases, and 12 bases lay between the germline ends. The germline V gene has CDR1 SGDLS and CDR2 YYNGEE. The CDR3 bases are TGTGCCAGCAGCGTAACCGACGGGGGTACCGGGGAGCTGTTTTTT. Protein sequence: CASSVTDGGTGELFF.

The V call is TRBV6-5, the J call TRBJ2-7; no reliable D call. Germline CDR1 and CDR2: MNHEY and SVGAGI. The CDR3 length is 12 residues. Between the trimmed V and J ends, which lost 7 bases and 6 bases, there was a span of 13 bases. DNA of the CDR3: TGTGCCAGCACCTGGGCGTTAGGCGAGCAGTACTTC. It encodes CASTWALGEQYF.

This chain joins TRBV9 and TRBJ1-2; possible D gene TRBD1, 6 bases. The CDR3 is made up of 14 amino acids. V was cut by 4 bases and J by 7 bases, with 17 bases left in between. Germline CDR1 and CDR2: SGDLS and YYNGEE. CDR3 DNA sequence: TGTGCCAGCAGCCCCAGAGGGGGAGGAGGTGGCTACACCTTC. It codes for CASSPRGGGGGYTF.

The CDR3 sequence is CASTPGQGDTGELFF. The CDR3 DNA reads as TGCGCCAGCACCCCGGGACAGGGGGACACCGGGGAGCTGTTTTTT. This chain links TRBV5-1 with TRBJ2-2, with TRBD1 matching 11 bases. Germline V gene data show CDR1 as SGHRS and CDR2 as YFSETQ. The J segment lost 3 bases and the V segment lost 6 bases, leaving 4 bases of the junction unmatched. The CDR3 runs 15 residues.

The V call is TRBV28, the J call TRBJ1-5; the D gene is possibly TRBD1 (5 bases). Germline CDR1 and CDR2: MDHEN and SYDVKM. The CDR3 totals 12 residues. The V and J ends lost 7 bases and 6 bases respectively, with 10 bases between them. DNA of the CDR3: TGTGCCAGCACCATGAGGGGTCAGCCCCAGCATTTT. Translation: CASTMRGQPQHF.

This clone was recorded once. The chain uses TRBV4-1 and TRBJ1-6; perhaps TRBD1 as D (6 bases). Trimming took off 4 bases at V and 5 bases at J, with 9 bases between the two ends. The V gene's germline CDR1 is MGHRA and CDR2 YSYEKL. The CDR3 loop spans 14 amino acids. In nucleotides, the CDR3 is TGCGCCAGCAGCCCTGGACAGAATAATTCACCCCTCCACTTT. Amino acid sequence: CASSPGQNNSPLHF.

The chain employs TRBV5-4 and TRBJ1-2; tentative D call: TRBD1 (6 bases). Germline-derived CDR1 and CDR2 are SGHNT and YYREEE (reference sequence). This CDR3 contains 14 residues. The germline V and J ends were trimmed by 3 bases and 3 bases, with 12 bases remaining between them. The CDR3 loop is CASSSEGGYYGYTF. Here the CDR3 DNA reads TGTGCCAGCAGCTCTGAAGGGGGGTACTATGGCTACACCTTC.

CDR3 nucleotide sequence: TGCAGTGCTAGTTTAAGCGGGGCCAGCACAGATACGCAGTATTTT. Residues: CSASLSGASTDTQYF. This sequence joins TRBV20-1 and TRBJ2-3; 7 positions match TRBD2. CDR3 length equals 15 residues. The germline gives CDR1 DFQATT, CDR2 SNEGSKA (reference sequence). Trimming took 3 bases from V and 0 from J; bases not matched to a gene: 6.

J is TRBJ2-1 and V is TRBV2; the match to TRBD2 covers 9 bases. Per germline, CDR1 SNHLY and CDR2 FYNNEI. With V trimmed by 4 bases and J by 1 base, 8 bases remained unmatched. CDR3 length: 17 residues. CDR3 coding DNA: TGTGCCAGCAGTGTAGGAGCGGGGGGTTTTTCCTACAATGAGCAGTTCTTC. It specifies CASSVGAGGFSYNEQFF. Filled out from reference TRBV2 and TRBJ2-1, the complete variable domain reads EPEVTQTPSHQVTQMGQEVILRCVPISNHLYFYWYRQILGQKVEFLVSFYNNEISEKSEIFDDQFSVERPDGSNFTLKIRSTKLEDSAMYFCASSVGAGGFSYNEQFFGPGTRLTVL.